This TCR beta chain came from a study of blood T cell repertoires in COVID-19. Study details: The United States, Italy and Spain provided the acute and convalescent COVID-19 samples. From T cells, B-cell-depleted T cells, or PBMCs came the material, which was cDNA or gDNA.

V was shortened by 5 bases and J by 0 bases, with 17 bases between the two germline ends. CDR1 MNHNY and CDR2 SVGAGI come from the germline V gene (reference sequence). The CDR3 has 17 amino acids. Original data processing: Counts of nucleated cells, estimated from reference gene primer amplification, were obtained. This table comes from immunoSEQ multiplex PCR, and its TCRdb copy is limited to in-frame clones, with some not included. That table supplies the V and J calls and clone size; D and trimming were determined from the DNA. The repertoire includes 200,000 or so clones, approximately 85% of them detected once, and 9.5% to 13% sits in the top ten.

The sample was peripheral blood. The clonotype was recovered from a human donor with active or convalescent COVID-19. The donor label of this sample is uncertain. The chain is built from TRBV6-6 and TRBJ1-5; no firm D call. CDR3 DNA sequence: TGTGCCAGCAGTCCTTCCACCGGGAGTAATAGCAATCAGCCCCAGCATTTT. Encoded protein: CASSPSTGSNSNQPQHF.